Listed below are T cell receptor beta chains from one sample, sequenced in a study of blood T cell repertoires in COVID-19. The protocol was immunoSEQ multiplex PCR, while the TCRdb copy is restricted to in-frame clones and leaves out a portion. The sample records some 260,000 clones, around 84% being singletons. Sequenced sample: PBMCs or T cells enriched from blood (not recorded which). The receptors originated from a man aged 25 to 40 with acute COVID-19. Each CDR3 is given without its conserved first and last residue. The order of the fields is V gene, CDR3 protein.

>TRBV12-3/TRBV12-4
ASNRASNEQF
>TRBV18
ASSTPGQQETQY
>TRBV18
ASSPSQGEPQH
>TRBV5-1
ASSWEGSSYNEQF
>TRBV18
ASSPTRTPEQF
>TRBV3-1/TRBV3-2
ASSPNLGQGRNEQF
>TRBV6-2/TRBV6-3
ASSYVGIGTGELF
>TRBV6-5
ASIPDGQRYTEAF
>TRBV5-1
ASSNGGFNTGELF
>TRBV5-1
ASSLTGQLIQETQY
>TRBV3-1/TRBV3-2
ASSPPTPSTDTQY
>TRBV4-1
ASSQSPGQTNNSPLH
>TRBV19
ASVTGGTNTGELF
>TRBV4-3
ASSQVRGTGYT
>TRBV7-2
ASSPPDRSNTGELF
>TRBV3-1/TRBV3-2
ASSQGPGSKANEQF
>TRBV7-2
ASSSTGRSYNEQF
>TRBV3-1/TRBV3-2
ASSQVGGLAGNNEQF
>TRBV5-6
ASSRSVNTEAF
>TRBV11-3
ASSFEDRDTDTQY
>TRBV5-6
ASSPIGQGVTDTQY
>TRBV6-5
ASSRNQGAFEKLF
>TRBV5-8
ASNMDRRTEAF
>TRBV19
ASKGQTATNEKLF
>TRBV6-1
ASSEQNRGRGGNTEAF
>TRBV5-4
ASSSTGRGMNTEAF
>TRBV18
ASSPREGGPDSPLH